The 7 T cell receptor beta chains below come from one sample, sequenced in a study of shared clonotypes between healthy human individuals. This table comes from immunoSEQ multiplex PCR, and its TCRdb copy is limited to in-frame clones, with some not included. The top ten hold roughly 0.15% of the sample, which has about 2.4 million clones, roughly nine tenths seen once. The sequencing input was naive CD4+ T cells sorted from blood. Subset meaning: CD45RA+ positively selected. The receptor set was obtained from a man between 18 and 35 years old in good health.

J is TRBJ1-1 and V is TRBV6-1; D perhaps matches TRBD1 (5 bases). This CDR3 is built from 15 residues. The germline CDR1 and CDR2 sequences are MNHNS and SASEGT. The V and J ends lost 4 bases and 6 bases respectively, with 18 bases between them. This CDR3 reads CASSVMGGTSAEAFF. The CDR3 nucleotides read TGTGCCAGCAGTGTAATGGGCGGGACGTCCGCTGAAGCTTTCTTT.

The chain employs TRBV6-5 and TRBJ2-7; TRBD1 matches 7 bases. V trimming: 10 bases; J trimming: 6 bases; junction bases outside the gene matches: 15. Per germline, CDR1 MNHEY and CDR2 SVGAGI. This CDR3 contains 14 residues. This CDR3 is CATNRGQVTAEQYF. DNA of the CDR3: TGTGCCACCAATCGTGGACAGGTCACCGCCGAGCAGTACTTC.

This rearrangement joins TRBV5-4 to TRBJ2-1, with D unclear. V was cut by 0 bases and J by 0 bases, with 7 bases left in between. CDR1 and CDR2 from the germline V gene are SGHNT and YYREEE (reference sequence). This CDR3 spans 15 amino acids. Here the CDR3 DNA reads TGTGCCAGCAGCTTGGACACCAACTCCTACAATGAGCAGTTCTTC. This translates into CASSLDTNSYNEQFF. The variable domain in full, completed from reference TRBV5-4 and TRBJ2-1, reads ETGVTQSPTHLIKTRGQQVTLRCSSQSGHNTVSWYQQALGQGPQFIFQYYREEENGRGNFPPRFSGLQFPNYSSELNVNALELDDSALYLCASSLDTNSYNEQFFGPGTRLTVL.

The rearrangement uses TRBV27 and TRBJ2-5; D may be TRBD1 (5 bases). The ends were cut back, 6 bases at V and 4 bases at J, with 12 bases in the middle. This CDR3 spans 13 amino acids. Germline assignment: CDR1 MNHEY and CDR2 SMNVEV (reference sequence). CDR3 loop: CASRGAGRETQYF. The CDR3 nucleotides read TGTGCCAGCAGAGGGGCAGGGCGAGAGACCCAGTACTTC.

V is TRBV5-1 and J is TRBJ2-5, with D possibly being TRBD1 (7 bases). V was shortened by 1 base and J by 2 bases, with 12 bases between the two germline ends. CDR3 length: 15 residues. From germline, CDR1 is SGHRS and CDR2 YFSETQ. CDR3 nucleotide sequence: TGCGCCAGCAGCTTGTCGGCGGGACAGCAAGAGACCCAGTACTTC. Translation: CASSLSAGQQETQYF.

This clone was seen only once. The chain carries TRBV6-1 and TRBJ1-1, with a tentative D call TRBD1 (5 bases). CDR3 size: 14 residues. Looked up from germline, CDR1 is MNHNS and CDR2 is SASEGT. Trimming took off 0 bases at V and 4 bases at J, with 9 bases between the two ends. DNA for the CDR3: TGTGCCAGCAGTGAAGCTGGGGGAGTCACTGAAGCTTTCTTT. The encoded protein is CASSEAGGVTEAFF.

In regard to this clone: Additional DNA sequences in this sample encode the identical CDR3. The chain employs TRBV5-1 and TRBJ2-7, with D perhaps being TRBD1 or TRBD2 (5 bases each). V lost 0 bases to trimming and J lost 1 base, with 11 bases between them. Germline loops: CDR1 SGHRS, CDR2 YFSETQ. This CDR3 is built from 15 residues. The CDR3 sequence: CASSLDGTGSYEQYF. The CDR3 DNA is TGCGCCAGCAGCTTGGATGGGACGGGTTCCTACGAGCAGTACTTC.